The 19 T cell receptor beta chains below come from one sample, sequenced in a study of T cells in Graves' hyperthyroidism and ophthalmopathy. There were TCR beta CDR3 regions amplified from RNA transcripts. During a first-round RT-PCR of the TCR CDR3, the HTBI primer set was used. MiXCR, run by TCRdb on the multiplex PCR reads, gives a single entry per CDR3 protein. The sample has roughly 300,000 distinct CDR3 sequences; over 15% are singletons. The sample comprised blood. The origin of the receptors is a woman aged 45-65 years with Graves' hyperthyroidism.

The sample holds a few counts of this clonotype. J is TRBJ2-7 and V is TRBV6-2 or TRBV6-3; TRBD2 matches at 9 bases. CDR1 MNHEY and CDR2 SVGEGT come from the germline V gene. V was clipped by 2 bases and J by 2 bases; unmatched bases: 4. There are 15 residues in the CDR3. The CDR3 DNA sequence: TGTGCCAGCAGTTACCTACTAGCGGGCCCCTACGAGCAGTACGTC. Amino acid sequence: CASSYLLAGPYEQYV.

A word on this clonotype: Compared with germline, one end of the junction differs, possibly owing to a read error. This chain connects TRBV4-1 to TRBJ2-7, with 8 bases that match TRBD2. This CDR3 has 17 residues. Germline V gene data show CDR1 as MGHRA and CDR2 as YSYEKL. CDR3 residues: CASSKQGGGAGVGEHYF. The CDR3 nucleotides read TGCGCCAGCAGCAAACAAGGAGGGGGAGCGGGAGTTGGCGAGCATTACTTC.

The sample holds many counts of this clonotype. This chain joins TRBV12-3 or TRBV12-4 and TRBJ1-6, with unresolved D. Trimming took 8 bases from V and 3 from J, leaving 11 bases between them. The CDR3 consists of 14 residues. The DNA of the CDR3 is TGTGCCAGCCGTGCAGATATCTATAATTCACCCCTCCACTTT. This codes for CASRADIYNSPLHF.

This chain uses TRBV5-1 with TRBJ2-2; no clear D. V lost 4 bases and J lost 5, with 9 bases in between. There are 13 residues in the CDR3. Germline V lookup: CDR1 SGHRS, CDR2 YFSETQ. CDR3 in amino acids: CASSPGFTGELFF. The CDR3 DNA is TGCGCCAGCAGCCCTGGATTTACCGGGGAGCTGTTTTTT.

Remarks on this clonotype: A much larger clone differs by one base, so this may be a read error. This chain links TRBV6-1 with TRBJ2-2; a possible D gene is TRBD2 (5 bases). This CDR3 has 13 residues. CDR1 and CDR2 (germline): MNHNS, SASEGT. Trimming shortened V by 8 bases and J by 6 bases, and 13 bases separated the two germline ends. CDR3 amino acids: CASGTSGAGELFF. The CDR3 region has the DNA TGTGCCAGCGGCACTAGTGGTGCCGGGGAGCTGTTTTTT.

This clonotype was observed at least ten times. V gene TRBV12-3 or TRBV12-4 combines with J gene TRBJ2-1; D unclear. This CDR3 has 16 residues. Trimming cost V 6 bases and J 8 bases, with 23 bases left between them. In DNA form, the CDR3 reads TGTGCCAGCAGCCCTGAGGTGGCAGTACGTCTTGATGAGCAGTTCTTC. The encoded protein is CASSPEVAVRLDEQFF.

This clonotype was counted at least ten times. The rearrangement joins TRBV7-9 to TRBJ2-4; perhaps D is TRBD1 or TRBD2 (6 bases each). The length of the CDR3 is 15 residues. Trimming took off 7 bases at V and 2 bases at J, with 15 bases between the two ends. Germline CDR1 SEHNR, CDR2 FQNEAQ (reference sequence). CDR3: CASTSSGATKNIQYF. The CDR3 region has the DNA TGTGCCAGCACCTCATCGGGGGCCACCAAAAACATTCAGTACTTC.

The sample holds a few counts of this clonotype. The rearrangement joins TRBV13 to TRBJ2-1; D is undetermined. Per the germline V gene, CDR1 is PRHDT and CDR2 is FYEKMQ (reference sequence). V was cut by 0 bases and J by 5 bases, with 8 bases left in between. CDR3 length: 14 amino acids. CDR3 nucleotide sequence: TGTGCCAGCAGCTTAGGAACCAGCCACAATGAGCAGTTCTTC. Encoded protein: CASSLGTSHNEQFF.

Remarks on this clonotype: A much larger clone sits a single nucleotide away, making a read error possible. V gene TRBV7-2 combines with J gene TRBJ2-3; 11 nucleotides line up with TRBD2. CDR1 is SGHTA and CDR2 is FQGNSA in the germline V gene. There are 20 residues in the CDR3. The CDR3 reads CVSSLASSLLLAGVTDTQYF. The CDR3 coding sequence is TGTGTCAGCAGCTTAGCCTCCAGTCTCCTACTAGCGGGGGTAACAGATACGCAGTATTTT.

Ten or more counts support this clonotype. The CDR3 protein is CAGRMGTEAFF. The CDR3 bases are TGTGCCGGTAGGATGGGGACTGAAGCTTTCTTT. The rearrangement joins TRBV2 to TRBJ1-1; D ambiguous. Trimming removed 11 bases from V and 5 bases from J, with 12 bases in between. Per the germline V gene, CDR1 is SNHLY and CDR2 is FYNNEI. The CDR3 runs 11 residues.

This clonotype has just a few counts. CDR3 sequence (DNA): TGTGCCTGGGATGGCTCCGGCGCCAGCTCTGGAAACACCATATATTTT. Amino acids: CAWDGSGASSGNTIYF. The V and J genes are TRBV30 and TRBJ1-3; D is ambiguous. V lost 5 bases, J lost 0 bases, and 17 bases lay in between. The CDR3 has 16 residues. CDR1 GTSNPN and CDR2 SVGIG come from the germline V gene (reference sequence).

This clonotype showed up just once. A much larger clone lies one base from this, so it may be a read error. The V and J genes are TRBV6-5 and TRBJ1-1; a possible D gene is TRBD1 (5 bases). Looked up from germline, CDR1 is MNHEY and CDR2 is SVGAGI. The CDR3 extends over 13 amino acids. The CDR3 nucleotides read TGTGCCAGCAGTTACCGACAGCGCCTTGAAGCTCTCTTT. Protein: CASSYRQRLEALF.

This clonotype was seen a few times. The chain is built from TRBV19 and TRBJ2-1; either TRBD1 or TRBD2 may fit D (5 bases each). The V end lost 4 bases, the J end lost 8 bases, and 21 bases lay between the germline ends. This CDR3 has 16 amino acids. Per germline, CDR1 LNHDA and CDR2 SQIVND (reference sequence). DNA for the CDR3: TGTGCCAGTAGTACAGTCCGGGACCGAGGGCGCTATGAGCAGTTCTTC. Residues: CASSTVRDRGRYEQFF.

In this sample, this clonotype turned up many times. The V call is TRBV13, the J call TRBJ2-1, with a tentative D call TRBD2 (5 bases). The CDR3 sequence is 15 residues long. Germline V gene data show CDR1 as PRHDT and CDR2 as FYEKMQ (reference sequence). V shed 1 base and J shed 7 bases, with 14 bases lying between them. The CDR3 nucleotides are TGTGCCAGCAGCTTAGAACTTACTAGGGTGAATGAGCAGTTCTTC. Protein sequence: CASSLELTRVNEQFF.

This clonotype was seen repeatedly, ten times or more. This sequence joins TRBV30 and TRBJ1-1, with D uncertain. The V end was cut by 2 bases, the J end by 2 bases, with 9 bases between. The length of the CDR3 is 13 residues. Germline lookup yields CDR1 GTSNPN and CDR2 SVGIG (reference sequence). CDR3 protein: CAWSSNGNTEAFF. The DNA for the CDR3 is TGTGCCTGGAGTTCGAACGGAAACACTGAAGCTTTCTTT.

The rearrangement joins TRBV10-3 to TRBJ2-3; 10 bases match TRBD2. Germline V gene lookup returns CDR1 ENHRY and CDR2 SYGVKD. The CDR3 is 14 residues long. J lost 1 base, V lost 11 bases, and 6 bases had no gene match. The CDR3: CASLAGLGTDTQYF. The CDR3 bases are TGTGCCTCACTAGCGGGGTTGGGCACAGATACGCAGTATTTT.

This clonotype was seen many times. J is TRBJ2-1 and V is TRBV20-1; TRBD1 is a possible D gene (6 bases). CDR3 length: 14 residues. Trimming left V 7 bases short and J 7 bases short, with 20 bases between. The germline CDR1 and CDR2 sequences are DFQATT and SNEGSKA (reference sequence). CDR3 region: CSGPNSITGNEQFF. CDR3 coding DNA: TGCAGTGGGCCCAACTCAATCACAGGGAATGAGCAGTTCTTC.

V is TRBV7-8 and J is TRBJ2-3; 9 bases map to TRBD2. The junction had 18 bases not matched to a gene; V was cut back by 7 bases and J by 10 bases. The CDR3 sequence is 16 residues long. Germline loops: CDR1 SGHVS, CDR2 FQNEAQ. CDR3 in DNA: TGTGCCAGCAACTCCCGTCCGCGGGAGGGGGGGGGGGCGCAGTATTTT. Protein sequence: CASNSRPREGGGAQYF. Full variable domain (missing parts from reference TRBV7-8 and TRBJ2-3): GAGVSQSPRYKVAKRGQDVALRCDPISGHVSLFWYQQALGQGPEFLTYFQNEAQLDKSGLPSDRFFAERPEGSVSTLKIQRTQQEDSAVYLCASNSRPREGGGAQYFGPGTRLTVL.

The chain recombines TRBV5-1 with TRBJ2-7; 8 positions match TRBD1. V shed 1 base, J shed 3 bases, and the junction held 6 bases outside the gene matches. CDR1 SGHRS and CDR2 YFSETQ come from the germline V gene. The CDR3 has 15 amino acids. CDR3 bases: TGCGCCAGCAGCTTGCGCCGGACAGGGATCTACGAGCAGTACTTC. Protein: CASSLRRTGIYEQYF. Complete variable domain (other parts from reference TRBV5-1 and TRBJ2-7): KAGVTQTPRYLIKTRGQQVTLSCSPISGHRSVSWYQQTPGQGLQFLFEYFSETQRNKGNFPGRFSGRQFSNSRSEMNVSTLELGDSALYLCASSLRRTGIYEQYFGPGTRLTVT.